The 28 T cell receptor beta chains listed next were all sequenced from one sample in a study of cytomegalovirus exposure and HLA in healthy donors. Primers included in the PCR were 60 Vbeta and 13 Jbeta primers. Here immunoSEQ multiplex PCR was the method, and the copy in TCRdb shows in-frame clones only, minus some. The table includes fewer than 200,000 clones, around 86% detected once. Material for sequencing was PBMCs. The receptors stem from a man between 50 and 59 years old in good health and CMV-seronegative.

CDR3: CASSQFEPGFSNQPQHF. The CDR3 DNA is TGTGCCAGCTCCCAATTCGAACCAGGGTTTAGCAATCAGCCCCAGCATTTT. The chain combines TRBV18 with TRBJ1-5; D is perhaps TRBD1 (5 bases). The V end was cut by 6 bases, the J end by 0 bases, with 18 bases between. The germline V gene has CDR1 KGHSH and CDR2 LQKENI. This CDR3 spans 17 amino acids.

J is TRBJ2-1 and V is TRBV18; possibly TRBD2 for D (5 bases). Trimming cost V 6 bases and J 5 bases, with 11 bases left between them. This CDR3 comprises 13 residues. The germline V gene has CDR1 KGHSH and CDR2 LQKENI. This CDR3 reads CASSRTGNNEQFF. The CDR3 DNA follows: TGTGCCAGCTCCAGGACGGGGAACAATGAGCAGTTCTTC.

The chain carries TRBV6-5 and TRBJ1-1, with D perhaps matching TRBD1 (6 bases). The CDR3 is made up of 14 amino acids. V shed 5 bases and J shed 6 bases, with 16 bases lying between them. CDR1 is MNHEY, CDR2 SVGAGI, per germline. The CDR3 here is CASSKLRGKAEAFF. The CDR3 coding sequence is TGTGCCAGCAGTAAACTTAGGGGGAAGGCTGAAGCTTTCTTT.

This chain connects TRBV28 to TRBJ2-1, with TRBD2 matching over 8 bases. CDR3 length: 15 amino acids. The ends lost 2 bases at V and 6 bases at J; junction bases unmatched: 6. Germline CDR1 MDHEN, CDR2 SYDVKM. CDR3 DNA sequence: TGTGCCAGCAGTTTAACCGGGAGGGCTGTCAATGAGCAGTTCTTC. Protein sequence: CASSLTGRAVNEQFF.

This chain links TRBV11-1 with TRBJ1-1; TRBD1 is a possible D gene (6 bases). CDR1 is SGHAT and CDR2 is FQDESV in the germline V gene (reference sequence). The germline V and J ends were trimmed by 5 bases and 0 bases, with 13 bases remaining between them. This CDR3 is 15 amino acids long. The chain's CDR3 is CASSPEGHLNTEAFF. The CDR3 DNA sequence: TGTGCCAGCAGCCCCGAGGGACACCTGAACACTGAAGCTTTCTTT.

The CDR3 DNA follows: TGTGCCACCCGGACAGGGTGGGGCACTGAAGCTTTCTTT. This sequence encodes CATRTGWGTEAFF. V and J are TRBV19 and TRBJ1-1; 8 nucleotides line up with TRBD1. The CDR3 is 13 amino acids. CDR1 LNHDA and CDR2 SQIVND come from the germline V gene (reference sequence). J lost 4 bases, V lost 10 bases, and 8 bases had no gene match.

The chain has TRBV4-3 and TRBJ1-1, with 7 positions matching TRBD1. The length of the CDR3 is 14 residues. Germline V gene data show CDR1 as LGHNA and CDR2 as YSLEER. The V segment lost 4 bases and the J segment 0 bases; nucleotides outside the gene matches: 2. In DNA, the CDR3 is TGCGCCAGCAGCCGGGACAGATTGAACACTGAAGCTTTCTTT. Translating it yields CASSRDRLNTEAFF.

CDR3 sequence: CAVRRAPGQPQHF. DNA of the CDR3: TGTGCCGTTCGTCGCGCCCCGGGGCAGCCCCAGCATTTT. This chain uses TRBV10-3 with TRBJ1-5, with unresolved D. Trimming pared 11 bases from V and 7 bases from J, leaving 18 bases between. Germline V gene lookup returns CDR1 ENHRY and CDR2 SYGVKD. This CDR3 region has 13 residues.

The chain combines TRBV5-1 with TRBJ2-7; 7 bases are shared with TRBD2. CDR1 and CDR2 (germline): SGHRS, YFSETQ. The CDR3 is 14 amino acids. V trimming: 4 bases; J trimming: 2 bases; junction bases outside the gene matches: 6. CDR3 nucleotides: TGCGCCAGCAGCACCGGGACTACCCCCTACGAGCAGTACTTC. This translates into CASSTGTTPYEQYF.

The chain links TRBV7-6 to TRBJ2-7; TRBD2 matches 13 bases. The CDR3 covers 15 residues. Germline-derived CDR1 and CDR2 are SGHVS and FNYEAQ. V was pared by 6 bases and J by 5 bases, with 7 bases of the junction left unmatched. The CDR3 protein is CASSHTSGRVDEQYF. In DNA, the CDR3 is TGTGCCAGCAGTCATACTAGCGGGAGGGTCGACGAGCAGTACTTC.

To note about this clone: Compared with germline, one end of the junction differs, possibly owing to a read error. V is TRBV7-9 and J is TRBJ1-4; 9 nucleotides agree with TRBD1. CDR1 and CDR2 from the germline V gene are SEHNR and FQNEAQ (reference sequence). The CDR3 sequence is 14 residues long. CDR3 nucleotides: TGTTCCAGCAGCTTAGGACAGGGGCGCGAAAAACTGTTTTTT. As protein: CSSSLGQGREKLFF.

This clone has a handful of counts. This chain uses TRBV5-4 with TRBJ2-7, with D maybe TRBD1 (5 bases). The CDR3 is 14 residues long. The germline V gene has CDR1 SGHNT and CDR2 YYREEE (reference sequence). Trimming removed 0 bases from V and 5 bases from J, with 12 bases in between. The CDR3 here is CASSLAGLLNEQYF. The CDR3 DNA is TGTGCCAGCAGCTTGGCAGGGCTCCTCAACGAGCAGTACTTC.

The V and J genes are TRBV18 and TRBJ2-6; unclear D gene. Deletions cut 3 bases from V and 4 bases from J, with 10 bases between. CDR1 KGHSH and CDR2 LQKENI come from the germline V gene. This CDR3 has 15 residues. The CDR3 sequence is CASSPRWSGANVLTF. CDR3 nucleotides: TGTGCCAGCTCACCCCGTTGGAGCGGGGCCAACGTCCTGACTTTC.

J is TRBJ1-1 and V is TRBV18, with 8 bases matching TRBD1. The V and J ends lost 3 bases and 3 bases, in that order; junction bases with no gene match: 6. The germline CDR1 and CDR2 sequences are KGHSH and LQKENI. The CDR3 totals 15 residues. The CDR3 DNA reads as TGTGCCAGCTCACCTCTACAGGGGGGTGACACTGAAGCTTTCTTT. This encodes CASSPLQGGDTEAFF.

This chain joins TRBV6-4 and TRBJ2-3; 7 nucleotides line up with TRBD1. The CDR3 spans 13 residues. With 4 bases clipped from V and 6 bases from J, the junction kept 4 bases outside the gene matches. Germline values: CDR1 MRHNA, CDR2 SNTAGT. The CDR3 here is CASSGQGGDTQYF. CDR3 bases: TGTGCCAGCAGTGGACAGGGCGGTGATACGCAGTATTTT.

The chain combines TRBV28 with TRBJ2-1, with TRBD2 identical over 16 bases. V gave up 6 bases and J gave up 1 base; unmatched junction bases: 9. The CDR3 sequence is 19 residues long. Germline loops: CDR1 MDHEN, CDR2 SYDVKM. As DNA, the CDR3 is TGTGCCAGCAGCACCGGGACTAGCGGGAGGGTGGGGTCCTACAATGAGCAGTTCTTC. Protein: CASSTGTSGRVGSYNEQFF.

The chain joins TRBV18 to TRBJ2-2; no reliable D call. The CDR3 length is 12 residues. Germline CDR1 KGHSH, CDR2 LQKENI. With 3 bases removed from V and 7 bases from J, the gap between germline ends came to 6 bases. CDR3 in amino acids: CASSPAGGELFF. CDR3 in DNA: TGTGCCAGCTCACCTGCCGGCGGGGAGCTGTTTTTT.

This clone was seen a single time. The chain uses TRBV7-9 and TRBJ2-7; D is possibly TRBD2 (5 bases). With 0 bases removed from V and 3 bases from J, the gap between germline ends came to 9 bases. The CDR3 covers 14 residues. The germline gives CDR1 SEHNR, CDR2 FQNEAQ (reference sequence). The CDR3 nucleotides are TGTGCCAGCAGCTTAGCAGGACTGAACTACGAGCAGTACTTC. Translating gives CASSLAGLNYEQYF. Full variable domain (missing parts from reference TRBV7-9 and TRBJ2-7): DTGVSQNPRHKITKRGQNVTFRCDPISEHNRLYWYRQTLGQGPEFLTYFQNEAQLEKSRLLSDRFSAERPKGSFSTLEIQRTEQGDSAMYLCASSLAGLNYEQYFGPGTRLTVT.

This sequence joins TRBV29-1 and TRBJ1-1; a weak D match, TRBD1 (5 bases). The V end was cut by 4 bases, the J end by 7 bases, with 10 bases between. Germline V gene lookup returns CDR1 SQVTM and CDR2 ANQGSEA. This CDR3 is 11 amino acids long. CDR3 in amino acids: CSVVRQSEAFF. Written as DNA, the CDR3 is TGCAGCGTTGTTAGACAGAGTGAAGCTTTCTTT.

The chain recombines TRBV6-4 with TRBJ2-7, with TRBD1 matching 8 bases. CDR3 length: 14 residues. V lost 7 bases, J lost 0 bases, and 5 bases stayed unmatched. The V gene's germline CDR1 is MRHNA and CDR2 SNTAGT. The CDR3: CASKKTGVSYEQYF. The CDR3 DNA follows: TGTGCCAGCAAGAAGACAGGGGTCTCCTACGAGCAGTACTTC.

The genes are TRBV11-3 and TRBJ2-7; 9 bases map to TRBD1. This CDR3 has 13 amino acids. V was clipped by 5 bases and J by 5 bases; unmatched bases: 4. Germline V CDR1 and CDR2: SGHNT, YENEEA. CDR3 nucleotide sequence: TGTGCCAGCAGCAGGACAGGGGAGGACGAGCAGTACTTC. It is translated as CASSRTGEDEQYF.

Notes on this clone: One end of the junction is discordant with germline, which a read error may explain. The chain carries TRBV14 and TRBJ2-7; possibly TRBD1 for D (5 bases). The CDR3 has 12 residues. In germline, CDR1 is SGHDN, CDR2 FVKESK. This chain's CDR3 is CDEQVTHYEQYF. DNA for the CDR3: TGCGACGAACAGGTAACTCACTACGAGCAGTACTTC.

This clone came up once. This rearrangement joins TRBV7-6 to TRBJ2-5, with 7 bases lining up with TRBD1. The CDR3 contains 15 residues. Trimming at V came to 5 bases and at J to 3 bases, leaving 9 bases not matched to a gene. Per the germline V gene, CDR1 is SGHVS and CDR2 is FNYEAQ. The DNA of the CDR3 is TGTGCCAGCAGCCGCAGGTTGGGACAGAAAGAGACCCAGTACTTC. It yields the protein CASSRRLGQKETQYF.

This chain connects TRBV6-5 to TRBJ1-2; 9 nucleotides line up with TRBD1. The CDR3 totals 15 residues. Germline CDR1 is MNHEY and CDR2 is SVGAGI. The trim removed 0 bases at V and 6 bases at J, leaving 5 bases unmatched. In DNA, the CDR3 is TGTGCCAGCAGTTACTCGAATCGGGACAGGGATGGCTACACCTTC. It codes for CASSYSNRDRDGYTF.

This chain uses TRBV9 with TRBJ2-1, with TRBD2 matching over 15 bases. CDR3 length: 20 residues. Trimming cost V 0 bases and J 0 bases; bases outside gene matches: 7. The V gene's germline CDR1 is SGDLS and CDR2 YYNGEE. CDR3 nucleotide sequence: TGTGCCAGCAGCGTAGAGGAAGGACTAGCGGGAGGGAGCTCCTACAATGAGCAGTTCTTC. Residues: CASSVEEGLAGGSSYNEQFF.

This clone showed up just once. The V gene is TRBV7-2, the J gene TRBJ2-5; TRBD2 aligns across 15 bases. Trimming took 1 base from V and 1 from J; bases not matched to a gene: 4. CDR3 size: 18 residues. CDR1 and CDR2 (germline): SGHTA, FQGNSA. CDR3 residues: CASSLGRTSGGAQETQYF. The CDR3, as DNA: TGTGCCAGCAGCTTAGGGAGGACTAGCGGGGGGGCCCAAGAGACCCAGTACTTC.

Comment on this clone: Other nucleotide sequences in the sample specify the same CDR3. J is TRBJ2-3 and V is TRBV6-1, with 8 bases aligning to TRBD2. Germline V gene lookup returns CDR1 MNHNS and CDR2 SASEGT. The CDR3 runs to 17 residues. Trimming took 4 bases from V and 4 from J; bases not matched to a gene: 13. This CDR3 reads CASSAKGAGGIADTQYF. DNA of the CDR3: TGTGCCAGCAGTGCTAAAGGGGCGGGGGGAATAGCAGATACGCAGTATTTT.

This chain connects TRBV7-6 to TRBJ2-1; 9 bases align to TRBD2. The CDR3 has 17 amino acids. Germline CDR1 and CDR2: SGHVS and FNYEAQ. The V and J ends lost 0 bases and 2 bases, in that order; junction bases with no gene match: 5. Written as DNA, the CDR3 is TGTGCCAGCAGCTTAGCAGGAGCGGGGGGAACCTACAATGAGCAGTTCTTC. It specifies CASSLAGAGGTYNEQFF.